This T cell receptor beta chain was captured by sequencing in a study of T cell clonality in common variable immunodeficiency (dated by TCRdb to between 2015 and 2017). Study-level results and caveats: Reportedly, TCRbeta sequences from CVID had fewer deletions and N-nucleotide insertions, and highly modified clones with 13 or more V deletions were absent from CVID. The authors noted that sequencing repertoires of T cell subpopulations would be needed to clarify what caused the increased clonality in CVID. Correlations between repertoire features and clinical complications were limited by patient heterogeneity within the CVID cohort. Although equal DNA input was used, an average of approximately 82,000 unique sequences per sample was obtained for controls, compared with around 30,000 for CVID samples. CVID subjects shared fewer TCRbeta clones with each other than healthy controls did (p < 0.0001). Compared with healthy controls, CVID subjects showed increased TCRbeta clonality (t-test p = 0.018), a feature most characteristic of about a third of subjects.

Equivalent amounts of genomic DNA from CVID and control samples were used as sequencing input. For every sample, a 60 bp segment covering the rearranged TCRbeta CDR3 region was amplified and then sequenced. The immunoSEQ assay, a bias-corrected multiplex PCR combined with high-throughput sequencing, was used to amplify TCRbeta. The authors' analysis ran thus. Every unique nucleotide sequence counted as a clone and was annotated with V, D and J genes, copy number and frequency. Sequences were labeled productive if in frame, and non-productive if out of frame or containing stop codons. As previously described, clonality was calculated on the basis of Shannon's entropy. The predicted amino acid sequences of productive clones were used to derive mean CDR3 Kyte-Doolittle hydropathy. The R hclust function was used to hierarchically cluster scaled V gene usage with Manhattan distance and complete linkage. Sharing of clones by CDR3 amino acid sequence was evaluated by resampling 12 repertoires per group over 100 rounds. The repertoires were screened for more than 55 published EBV-specific TCRbeta sequences and 200 to 250 published CMV-specific TCRbeta sequences. A couple of CVID samples yielding fewer than 10,000 sequences were excluded from analysis, leaving under 45 CVID repertoires. Entries here come from immuneACCESS through TCRdb and include only in-frame sequences with V and J called. Some clones fail to appear in such tables; in the studies checked, an unresolved V gene covers under half of the shortfall, and the cause of the remainder is unknown. V and J calls and clone size follow that table, whereas D and trimming were derived from the DNA. The table puts around 45,000 clones in this sample, none counted just once. The ten largest clones represent about 0.68% of the sample.

This clone was seen repeatedly, ten times or more. Its recognized antigen is unknown. The CDR3 goes on 3 residues after the read ends, and that part is filled in from the germline J gene. From its cysteine to its phenylalanine, the CDR3 spans 15 amino acids. Shown are 36 bases from within the CDR3, in frame from base 1. V is clipped by 10 bases and J by 4 bases, and the sequence between their germline boundaries is 19 bases long. CDR1 LNHDA and CDR2 SQIVND are derived from the germline V gene (reference sequence). Predominantly Caucasian heritage was noted among both the CVID patients and the healthy controls. Heparinized peripheral whole blood samples of roughly 5 to 9 ml were obtained from each donor. Genomic DNA from adults with common variable immune deficiency (CVID) and from healthy adult controls was used for sequencing of TCRbeta CDR3 repertoires. A total of some 22 healthy adult volunteers (around 12 female and around 10 male; age range about 20 to 66 years, mean age about 31) were included in the control group. Diluted blood was density-centrifuged over Hypaque 1077 or Ficoll-Paque to isolate peripheral blood mononuclear cells. Unsorted mononuclear cells served as the source of genomic DNA, which was extracted either by Qiagen column purification or by a centrifugation-based method.

The chain couples TRBV19 to TRBJ1-4, and possibly TRBD1, on 5 matching bases. This clonotype was sampled from a person aged 18-70 years in good health. Input material: peripheral blood mononuclear cells. Partial CDR3 DNA: TGTGCCACCTATTGGGAAGACGGACATAATGAAAAA. Protein translation: CATYWEDGHNEK. The full CDR3 is CATYWEDGHNEKLFF.